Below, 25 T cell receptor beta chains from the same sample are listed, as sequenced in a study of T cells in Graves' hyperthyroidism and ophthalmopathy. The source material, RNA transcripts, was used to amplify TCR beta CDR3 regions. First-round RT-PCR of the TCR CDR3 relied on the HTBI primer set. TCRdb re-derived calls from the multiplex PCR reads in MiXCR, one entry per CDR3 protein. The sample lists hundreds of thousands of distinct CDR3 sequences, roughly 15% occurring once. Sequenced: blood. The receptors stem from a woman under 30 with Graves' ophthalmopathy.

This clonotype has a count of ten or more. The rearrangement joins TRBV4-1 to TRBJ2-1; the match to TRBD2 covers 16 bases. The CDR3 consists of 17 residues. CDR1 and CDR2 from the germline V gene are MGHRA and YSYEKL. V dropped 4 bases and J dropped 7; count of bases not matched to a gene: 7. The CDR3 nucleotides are TGCGCCAGCAGCCCCGGGACTAGCGGGAGGGCGATGAATGAGCAGTTCTTC. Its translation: CASSPGTSGRAMNEQFF.

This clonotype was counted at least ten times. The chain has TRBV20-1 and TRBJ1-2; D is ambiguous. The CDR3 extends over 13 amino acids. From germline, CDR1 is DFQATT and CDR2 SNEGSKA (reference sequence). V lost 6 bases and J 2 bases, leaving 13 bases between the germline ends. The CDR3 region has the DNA TGCAGTGCCCAAAAAAACGGAAACTATGGCTACACCTTC. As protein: CSAQKNGNYGYTF.

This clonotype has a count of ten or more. In nucleotides, the CDR3 is TGTGCCAGCAGCGTAGAGAAGACAGGGGGTGACTATGGCTACACCTTC. Protein sequence: CASSVEKTGGDYGYTF. The V and J genes are TRBV9 and TRBJ1-2, with TRBD1 identical over 9 bases. Germline V gene lookup returns CDR1 SGDLS and CDR2 YYNGEE. The CDR3 is made up of 16 amino acids. V lost 0 bases, J lost 3 bases, and 6 bases stayed unmatched.

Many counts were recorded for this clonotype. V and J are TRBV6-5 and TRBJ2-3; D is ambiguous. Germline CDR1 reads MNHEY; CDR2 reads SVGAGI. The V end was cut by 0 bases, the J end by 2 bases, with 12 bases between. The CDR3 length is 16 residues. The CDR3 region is CASSYSIRVLTDTQYF. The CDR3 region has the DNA TGTGCCAGCAGTTACTCGATACGGGTTCTCACAGATACGCAGTATTTT.

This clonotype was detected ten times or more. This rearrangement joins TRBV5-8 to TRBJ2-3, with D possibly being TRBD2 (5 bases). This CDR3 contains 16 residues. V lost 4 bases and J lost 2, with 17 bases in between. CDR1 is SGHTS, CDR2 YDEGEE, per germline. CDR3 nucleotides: TGTGCCAGCAGCCAAGGCACAAGCGGTCTCACAGATACGCAGTATTTT. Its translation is CASSQGTSGLTDTQYF.

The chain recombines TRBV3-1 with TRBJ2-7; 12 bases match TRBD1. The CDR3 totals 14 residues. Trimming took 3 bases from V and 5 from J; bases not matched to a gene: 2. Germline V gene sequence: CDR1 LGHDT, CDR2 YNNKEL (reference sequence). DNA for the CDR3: TGTGCCAGCAGCCATGGGACAGGGGGCGACGAGCAGTACTTC. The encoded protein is CASSHGTGGDEQYF.

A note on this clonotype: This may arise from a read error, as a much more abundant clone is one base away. In DNA form, the CDR3 reads TGTGCCAGCAGCTTAAAGACAGGGGCCACCGGGGAGCTGCTTTTT. Residues: CASSLKTGATGELLF. This sequence joins TRBV7-2 and TRBJ2-2, with 8 bases that match TRBD1. This CDR3 has 15 residues. The germline gives CDR1 SGHTA, CDR2 FQGNSA.

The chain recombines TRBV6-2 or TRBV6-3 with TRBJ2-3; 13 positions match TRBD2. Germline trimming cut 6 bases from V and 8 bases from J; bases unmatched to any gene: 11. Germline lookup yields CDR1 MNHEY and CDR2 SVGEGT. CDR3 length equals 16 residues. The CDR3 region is CASSQGLAGVRVTQYF. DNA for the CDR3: TGTGCCAGCAGCCAAGGACTAGCGGGAGTACGCGTTACGCAGTATTTT.

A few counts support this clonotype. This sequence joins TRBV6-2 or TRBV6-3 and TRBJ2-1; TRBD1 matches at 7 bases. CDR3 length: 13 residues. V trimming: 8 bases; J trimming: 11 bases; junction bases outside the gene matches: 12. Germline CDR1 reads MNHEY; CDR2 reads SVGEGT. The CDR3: CASPGTVKRKQFF. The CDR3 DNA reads TGTGCCAGCCCCGGGACAGTAAAAAGGAAGCAGTTCTTC.

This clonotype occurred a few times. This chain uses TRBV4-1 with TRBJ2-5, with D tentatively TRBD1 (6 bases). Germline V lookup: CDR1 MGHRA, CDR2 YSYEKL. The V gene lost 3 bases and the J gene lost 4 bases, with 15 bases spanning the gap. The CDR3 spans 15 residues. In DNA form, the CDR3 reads TGCGCCAGCAGCCAGATTACCGGCAGGGGAGAGACCCAGTACTTC. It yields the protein CASSQITGRGETQYF.

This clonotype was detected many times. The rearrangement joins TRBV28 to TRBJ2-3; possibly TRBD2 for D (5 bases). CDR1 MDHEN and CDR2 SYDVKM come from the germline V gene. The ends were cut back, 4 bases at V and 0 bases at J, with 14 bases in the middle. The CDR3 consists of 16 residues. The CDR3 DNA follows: TGTGCCAGCAGTTCCCCCCCCGTAGCGAGCACAGATACGCAGTATTTT. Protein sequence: CASSSPPVASTDTQYF.

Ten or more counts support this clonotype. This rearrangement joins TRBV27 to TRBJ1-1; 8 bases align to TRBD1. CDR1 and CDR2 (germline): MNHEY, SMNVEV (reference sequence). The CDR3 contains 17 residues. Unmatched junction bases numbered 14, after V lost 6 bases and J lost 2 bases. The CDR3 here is CASRNTTGVDINTEAFF. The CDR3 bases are TGTGCCAGCAGAAATACGACAGGGGTGGATATAAACACTGAAGCTTTCTTT.

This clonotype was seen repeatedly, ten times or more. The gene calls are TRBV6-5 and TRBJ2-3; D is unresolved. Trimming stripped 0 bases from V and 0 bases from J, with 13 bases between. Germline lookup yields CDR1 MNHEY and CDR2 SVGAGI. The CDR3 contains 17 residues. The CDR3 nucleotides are TGTGCCAGCAGTTACTCGTATCGCGGCACTAGCACAGATACGCAGTATTTT. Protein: CASSYSYRGTSTDTQYF.

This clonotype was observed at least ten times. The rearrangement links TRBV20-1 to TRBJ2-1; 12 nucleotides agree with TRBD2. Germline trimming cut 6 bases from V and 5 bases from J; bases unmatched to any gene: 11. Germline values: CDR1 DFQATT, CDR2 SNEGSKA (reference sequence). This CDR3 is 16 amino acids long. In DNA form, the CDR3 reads TGCAGTGCGACCGGGCTAGCGGGGGGGCCCAACAATGAGCAGTTCTTC. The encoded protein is CSATGLAGGPNNEQFF.

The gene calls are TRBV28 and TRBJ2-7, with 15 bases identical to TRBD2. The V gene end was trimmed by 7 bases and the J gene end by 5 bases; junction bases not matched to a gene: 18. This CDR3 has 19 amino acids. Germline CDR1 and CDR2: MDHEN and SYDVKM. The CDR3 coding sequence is TGTGCCAGCAACCCAACGGTGAGGACTAGCGGGAGGGCCGGGAACGAGCAGTACTTC. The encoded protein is CASNPTVRTSGRAGNEQYF.

The CDR3 region is CASSSTGAEETQYF. The CDR3 DNA reads TGTGCCAGCAGCTCGACAGGGGCCGAAGAGACCCAGTACTTC. The rearrangement links TRBV7-9 to TRBJ2-5, with TRBD1 identical over 8 bases. The CDR3 is 14 residues long. CDR1 and CDR2 (germline): SEHNR, FQNEAQ (reference sequence). With V trimmed by 4 bases and J by 3 bases, 4 bases remained unmatched.

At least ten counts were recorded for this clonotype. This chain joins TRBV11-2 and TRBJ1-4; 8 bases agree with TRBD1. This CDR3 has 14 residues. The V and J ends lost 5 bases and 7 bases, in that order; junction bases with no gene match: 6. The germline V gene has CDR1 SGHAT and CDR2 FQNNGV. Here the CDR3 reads CASSRGQASEKLFF. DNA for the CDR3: TGTGCCAGCAGCCGGGGACAGGCGAGTGAAAAACTGTTTTTT.

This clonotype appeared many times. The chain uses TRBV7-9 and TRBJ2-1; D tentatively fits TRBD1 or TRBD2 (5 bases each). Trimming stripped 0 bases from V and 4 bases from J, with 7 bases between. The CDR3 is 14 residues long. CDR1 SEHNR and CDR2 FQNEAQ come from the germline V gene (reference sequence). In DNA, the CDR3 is TGTGCCAGCAGCTTAGCGGGGGAGTACAATGAGCAGTTCTTC. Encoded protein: CASSLAGEYNEQFF.

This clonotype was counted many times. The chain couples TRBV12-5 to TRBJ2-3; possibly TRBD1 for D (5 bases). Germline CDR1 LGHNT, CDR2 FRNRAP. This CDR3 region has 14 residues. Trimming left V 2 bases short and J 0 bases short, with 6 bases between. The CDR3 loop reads CASGLQGSTDTQYF. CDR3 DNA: TGTGCTAGTGGTTTGCAGGGTAGCACAGATACGCAGTATTTT.

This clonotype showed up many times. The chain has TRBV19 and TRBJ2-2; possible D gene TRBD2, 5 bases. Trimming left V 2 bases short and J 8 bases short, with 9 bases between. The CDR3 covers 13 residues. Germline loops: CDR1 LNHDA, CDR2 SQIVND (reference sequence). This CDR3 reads CASSIREFGELFF. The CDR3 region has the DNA TGTGCCAGTAGTATACGGGAATTTGGGGAGCTGTTTTTT. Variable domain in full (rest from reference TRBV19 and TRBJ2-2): DGGITQSPKYLFRKEGQNVTLSCEQNLNHDAMYWYRQDPGQGLRLIYYSQIVNDFQKGDIAEGYSVSREKKESFPLTVTSAQKNPTAFYLCASSIREFGELFFGEGSRLTVL.

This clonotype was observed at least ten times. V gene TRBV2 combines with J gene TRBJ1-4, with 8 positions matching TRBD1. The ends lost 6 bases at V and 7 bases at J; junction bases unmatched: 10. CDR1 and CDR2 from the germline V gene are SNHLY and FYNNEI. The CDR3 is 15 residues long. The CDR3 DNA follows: TGTGCCAGCAGCGCCCAGGGGGCGGGGGGTGAAAAACTGTTTTTT. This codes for CASSAQGAGGEKLFF.

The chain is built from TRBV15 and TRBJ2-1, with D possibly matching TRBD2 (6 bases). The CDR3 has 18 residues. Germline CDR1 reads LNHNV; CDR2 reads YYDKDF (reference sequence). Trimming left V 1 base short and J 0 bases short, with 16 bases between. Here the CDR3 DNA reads TGTGCCACCAGCAGAGGGCTGCGGGGCAGTAGCTCCTACAATGAGCAGTTCTTC. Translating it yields CATSRGLRGSSSYNEQFF.

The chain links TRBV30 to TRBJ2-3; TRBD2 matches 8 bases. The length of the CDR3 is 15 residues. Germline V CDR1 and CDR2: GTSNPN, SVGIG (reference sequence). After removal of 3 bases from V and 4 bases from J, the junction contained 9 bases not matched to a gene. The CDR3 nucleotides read TGTGCCTGGAGAGAGTTCGGGGGGGGGGCAGATACGCAGTATTTT. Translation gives CAWREFGGGADTQYF. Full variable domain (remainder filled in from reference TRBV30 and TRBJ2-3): SQTIHQWPATLVQPVGSPLSLECTVEGTSNPNLYWYRQAAGRGLQLLFYSVGIGQISSEVPQNLSASRPQDRQFILSSKKLLLSDSGFYLCAWREFGGGADTQYFGPGTRLTVL.

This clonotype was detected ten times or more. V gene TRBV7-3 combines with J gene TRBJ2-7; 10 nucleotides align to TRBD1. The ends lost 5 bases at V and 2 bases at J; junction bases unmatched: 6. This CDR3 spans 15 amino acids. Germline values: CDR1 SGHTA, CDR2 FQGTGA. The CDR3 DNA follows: TGTGCCAGCAGCCCCGGGACAGGGGTTCCCTACGAGCAGTACTTC. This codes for CASSPGTGVPYEQYF.

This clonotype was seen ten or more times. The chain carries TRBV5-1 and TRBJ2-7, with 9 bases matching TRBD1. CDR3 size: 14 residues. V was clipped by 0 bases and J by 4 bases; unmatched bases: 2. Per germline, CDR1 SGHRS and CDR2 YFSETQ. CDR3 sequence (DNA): TGCGCCAGCAGCTTGGCCGGGACAGGGTACGAGCAGTACTTC. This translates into CASSLAGTGYEQYF.